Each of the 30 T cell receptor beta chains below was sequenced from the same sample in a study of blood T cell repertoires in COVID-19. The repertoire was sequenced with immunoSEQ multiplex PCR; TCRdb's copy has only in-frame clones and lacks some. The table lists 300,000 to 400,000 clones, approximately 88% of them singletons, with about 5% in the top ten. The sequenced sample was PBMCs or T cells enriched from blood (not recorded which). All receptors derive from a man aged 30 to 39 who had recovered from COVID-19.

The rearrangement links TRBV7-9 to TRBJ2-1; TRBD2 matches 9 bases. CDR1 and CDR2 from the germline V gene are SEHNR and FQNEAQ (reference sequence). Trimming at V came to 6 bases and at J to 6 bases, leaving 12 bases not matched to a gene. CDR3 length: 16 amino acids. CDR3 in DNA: TGTGCCAGCAGTAGAATAGCGGGGGAAGTCGTCAATGAGCAGTTCTTC. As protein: CASSRIAGEVVNEQFF.

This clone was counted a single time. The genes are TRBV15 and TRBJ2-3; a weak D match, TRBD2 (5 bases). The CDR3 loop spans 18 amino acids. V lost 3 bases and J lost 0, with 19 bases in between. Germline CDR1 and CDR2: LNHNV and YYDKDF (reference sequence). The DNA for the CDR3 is TGTGCCACCAGCAGCCCCCCCGGGGAACGAACTAGCACAGATACGCAGTATTTT. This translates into CATSSPPGERTSTDTQYF.

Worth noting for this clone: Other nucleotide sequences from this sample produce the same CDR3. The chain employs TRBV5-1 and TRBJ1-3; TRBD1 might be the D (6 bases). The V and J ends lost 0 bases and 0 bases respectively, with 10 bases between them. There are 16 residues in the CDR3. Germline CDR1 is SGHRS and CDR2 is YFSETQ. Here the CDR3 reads CASSLGQASSGNTIYF. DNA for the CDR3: TGCGCCAGCAGCTTGGGACAGGCGAGCTCTGGAAACACCATATATTTT.

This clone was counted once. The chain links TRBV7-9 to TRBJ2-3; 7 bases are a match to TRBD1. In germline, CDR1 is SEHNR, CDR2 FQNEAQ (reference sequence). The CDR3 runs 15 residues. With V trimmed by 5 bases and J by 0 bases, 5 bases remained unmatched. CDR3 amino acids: CASSLGTASTDTQYF. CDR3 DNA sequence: TGTGCCAGCAGCCTCGGGACAGCTAGCACAGATACGCAGTATTTT.

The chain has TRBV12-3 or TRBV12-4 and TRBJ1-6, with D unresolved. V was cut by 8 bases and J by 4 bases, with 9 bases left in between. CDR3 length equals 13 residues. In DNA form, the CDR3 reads TGTGCCAGCCGCGGGCCTTATAATTCACCCCTCCACTTT. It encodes CASRGPYNSPLHF.

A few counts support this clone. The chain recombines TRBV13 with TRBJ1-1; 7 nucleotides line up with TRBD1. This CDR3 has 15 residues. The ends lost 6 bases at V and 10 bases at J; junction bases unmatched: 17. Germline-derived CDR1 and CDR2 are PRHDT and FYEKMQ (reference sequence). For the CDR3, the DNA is TGTGCCAGCAGTGCGACGGGACAGACCGCTTGGCCAGCTTTCTTT. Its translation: CASSATGQTAWPAFF.

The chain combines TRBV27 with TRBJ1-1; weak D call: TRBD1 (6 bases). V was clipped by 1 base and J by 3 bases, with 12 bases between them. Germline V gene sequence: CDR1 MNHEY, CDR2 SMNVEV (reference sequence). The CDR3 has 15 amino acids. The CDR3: CASSLWGPRDTEAFF. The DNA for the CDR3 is TGTGCCAGCAGTTTATGGGGGCCTCGAGACACTGAAGCTTTCTTT.

The CDR3 nucleotides read TGTGCGATTCGGAGGGCCGGGCACTCCTACGAGCAGTACTTC. It specifies CAIRRAGHSYEQYF. This rearrangement joins TRBV30 to TRBJ2-7, with TRBD2 as a possible D gene (6 bases). The CDR3 loop spans 14 amino acids. From germline, CDR1 is GTSNPN and CDR2 SVGIG (reference sequence).

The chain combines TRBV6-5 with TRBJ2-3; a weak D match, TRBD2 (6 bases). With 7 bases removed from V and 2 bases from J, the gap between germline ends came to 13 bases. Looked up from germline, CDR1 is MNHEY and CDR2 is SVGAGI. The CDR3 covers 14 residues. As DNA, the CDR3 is TGTGCCAGCAAGAGGAGGGGACCCACAGATACGCAGTATTTT. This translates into CASKRRGPTDTQYF.

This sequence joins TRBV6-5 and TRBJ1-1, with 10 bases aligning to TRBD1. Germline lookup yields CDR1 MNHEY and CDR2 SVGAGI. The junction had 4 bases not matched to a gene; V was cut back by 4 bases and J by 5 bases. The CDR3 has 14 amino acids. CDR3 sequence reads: CASSSRGQGTEAFF. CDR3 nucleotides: TGTGCCAGCAGTTCCAGGGGACAGGGGACTGAAGCTTTCTTT.

The chain's CDR3 is CASGSGDRQETQYF. CDR3 nucleotide sequence: TGTGCTAGTGGTTCAGGGGACAGACAAGAGACCCAGTACTTC. The genes are TRBV12-5 and TRBJ2-5; 7 nucleotides line up with TRBD1. The CDR3 length is 14 residues. Germline V gene lookup returns CDR1 LGHNT and CDR2 FRNRAP. V shed 4 bases and J 2 bases; nucleotides not matched to a gene: 4.

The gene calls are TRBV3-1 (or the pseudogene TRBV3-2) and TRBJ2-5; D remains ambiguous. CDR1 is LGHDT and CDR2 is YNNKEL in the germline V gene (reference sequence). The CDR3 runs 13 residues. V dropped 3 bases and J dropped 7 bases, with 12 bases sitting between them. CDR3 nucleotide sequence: TGTGCCAGCAGCCAGTCTTCCCGAGGGACCCAGTACTTC. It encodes CASSQSSRGTQYF.

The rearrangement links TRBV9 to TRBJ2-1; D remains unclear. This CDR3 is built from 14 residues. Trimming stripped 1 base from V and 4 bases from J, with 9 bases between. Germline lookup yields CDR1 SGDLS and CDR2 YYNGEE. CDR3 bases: TGTGCCAGCAGCGTATCTGAGACATACAATGAGCAGTTCTTC. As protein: CASSVSETYNEQFF.

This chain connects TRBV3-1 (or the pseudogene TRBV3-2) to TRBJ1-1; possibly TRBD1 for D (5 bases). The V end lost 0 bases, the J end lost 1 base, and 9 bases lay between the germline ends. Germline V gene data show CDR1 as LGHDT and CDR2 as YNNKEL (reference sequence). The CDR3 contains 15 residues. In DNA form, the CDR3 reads TGTGCCAGCAGCCAAGATAACAGGTGGAACACTGAAGCTTTCTTT. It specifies CASSQDNRWNTEAFF.

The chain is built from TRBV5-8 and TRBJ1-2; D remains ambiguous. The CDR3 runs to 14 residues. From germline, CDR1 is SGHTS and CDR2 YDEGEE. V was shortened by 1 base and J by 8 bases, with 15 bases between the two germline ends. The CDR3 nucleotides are TGTGCCAGCAGCTTGAGAGCGACCCTGTGGGGCTACACCTTC. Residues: CASSLRATLWGYTF.

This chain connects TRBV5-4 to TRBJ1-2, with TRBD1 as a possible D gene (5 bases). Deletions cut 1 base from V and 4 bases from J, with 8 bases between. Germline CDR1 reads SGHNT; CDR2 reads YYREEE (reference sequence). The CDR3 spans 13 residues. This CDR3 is CASSLQGIYGYTF. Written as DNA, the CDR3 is TGTGCCAGCAGCTTGCAGGGAATCTATGGCTACACCTTC.

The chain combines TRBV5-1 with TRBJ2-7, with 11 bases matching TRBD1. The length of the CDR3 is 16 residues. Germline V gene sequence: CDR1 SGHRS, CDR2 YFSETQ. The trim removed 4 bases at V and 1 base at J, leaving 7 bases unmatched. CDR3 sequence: CASSPRGTGGSYEQYF. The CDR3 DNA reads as TGCGCCAGCAGCCCTCGTGGGACAGGGGGATCCTACGAGCAGTACTTC.

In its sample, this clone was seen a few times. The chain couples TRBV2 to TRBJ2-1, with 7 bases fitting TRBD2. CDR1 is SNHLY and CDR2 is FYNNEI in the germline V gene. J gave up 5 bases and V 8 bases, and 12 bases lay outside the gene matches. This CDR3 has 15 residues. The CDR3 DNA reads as TGTGCCAGCCTGGCGGGTCCCGGGAGGAACAATGAGCAGTTCTTC. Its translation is CASLAGPGRNNEQFF.

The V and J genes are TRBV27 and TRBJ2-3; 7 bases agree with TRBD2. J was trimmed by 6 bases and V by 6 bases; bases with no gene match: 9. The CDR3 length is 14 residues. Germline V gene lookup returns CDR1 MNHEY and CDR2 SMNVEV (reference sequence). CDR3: CASSRSGVEDTQYF. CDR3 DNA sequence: TGTGCCAGCAGCCGGAGCGGGGTGGAGGATACGCAGTATTTT.

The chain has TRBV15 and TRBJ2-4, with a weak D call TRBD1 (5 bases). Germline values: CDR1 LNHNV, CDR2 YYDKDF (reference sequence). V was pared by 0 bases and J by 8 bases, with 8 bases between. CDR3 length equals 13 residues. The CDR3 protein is CATSRENRYIQYF. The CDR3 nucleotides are TGTGCCACCAGCAGAGAGAACAGGTACATTCAGTACTTC.

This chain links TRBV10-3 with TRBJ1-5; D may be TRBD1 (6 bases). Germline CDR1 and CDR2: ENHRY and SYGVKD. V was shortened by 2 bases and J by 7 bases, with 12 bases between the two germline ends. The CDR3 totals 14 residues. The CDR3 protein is CAISEQGGTQPQHF. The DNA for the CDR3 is TGTGCCATCAGTGAGCAAGGGGGAACCCAGCCCCAGCATTTT.

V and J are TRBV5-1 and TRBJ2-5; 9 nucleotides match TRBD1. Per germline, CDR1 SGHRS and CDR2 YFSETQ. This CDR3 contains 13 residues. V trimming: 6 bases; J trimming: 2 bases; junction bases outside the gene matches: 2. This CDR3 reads CASNDRGQETQYF. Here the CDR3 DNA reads TGCGCCAGCAACGACAGGGGGCAAGAGACCCAGTACTTC.

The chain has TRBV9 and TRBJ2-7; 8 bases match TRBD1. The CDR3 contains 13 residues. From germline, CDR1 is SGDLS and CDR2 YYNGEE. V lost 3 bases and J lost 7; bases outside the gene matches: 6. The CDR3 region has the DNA TGTGCCAGCAGCGCGACAGGGGTTCGGGAGCAGTACTTC. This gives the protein CASSATGVREQYF.

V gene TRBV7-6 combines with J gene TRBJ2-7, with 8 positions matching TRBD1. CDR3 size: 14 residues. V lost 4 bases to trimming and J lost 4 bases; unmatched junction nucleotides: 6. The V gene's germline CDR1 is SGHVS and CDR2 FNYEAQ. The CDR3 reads CASSYGQGSYEQYF. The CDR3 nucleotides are TGTGCCAGCAGCTATGGACAGGGTTCGTACGAGCAGTACTTC.

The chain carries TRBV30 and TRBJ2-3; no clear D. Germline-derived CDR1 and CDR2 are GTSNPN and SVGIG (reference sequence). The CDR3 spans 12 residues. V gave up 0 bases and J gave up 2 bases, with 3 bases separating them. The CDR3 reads CAWSVLTDTQYF. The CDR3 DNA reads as TGTGCCTGGAGTGTACTCACAGATACGCAGTATTTT.

This CDR3 is CATSREGAGDPDTQYF. The CDR3 DNA reads as TGTGCCACCAGCAGAGAGGGGGCAGGGGATCCAGATACGCAGTATTTT. The rearrangement links TRBV15 to TRBJ2-3; a weak D match, TRBD1 (6 bases). This CDR3 comprises 16 residues. CDR1 is LNHNV and CDR2 is YYDKDF in the germline V gene (reference sequence). V lost 0 bases and J lost 4, with 14 bases in between.

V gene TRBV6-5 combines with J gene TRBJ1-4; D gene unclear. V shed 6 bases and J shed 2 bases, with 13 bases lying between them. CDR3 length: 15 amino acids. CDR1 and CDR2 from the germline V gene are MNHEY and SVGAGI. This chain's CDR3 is CASSARGQTNEKLFF. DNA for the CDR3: TGTGCCAGCAGCGCCCGAGGGCAGACTAATGAAAAACTGTTTTTT.

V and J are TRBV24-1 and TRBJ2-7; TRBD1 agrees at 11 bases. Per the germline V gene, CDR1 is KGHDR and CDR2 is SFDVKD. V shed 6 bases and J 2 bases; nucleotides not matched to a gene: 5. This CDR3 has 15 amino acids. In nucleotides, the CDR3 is TGTGCCACCAGTCCTGGGACAGGGGGGGCCTACGAGCAGTACTTC. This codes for CATSPGTGGAYEQYF.

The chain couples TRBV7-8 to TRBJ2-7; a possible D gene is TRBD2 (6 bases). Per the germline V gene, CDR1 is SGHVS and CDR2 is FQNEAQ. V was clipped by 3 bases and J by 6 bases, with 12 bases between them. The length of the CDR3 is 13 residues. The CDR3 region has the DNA TGTGCCAGCAGCTTCCTAACTAGCTCCGAGCAGTACTTC. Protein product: CASSFLTSSEQYF. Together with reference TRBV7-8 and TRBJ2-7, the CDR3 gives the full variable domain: GAGVSQSPRYKVAKRGQDVALRCDPISGHVSLFWYQQALGQGPEFLTYFQNEAQLDKSGLPSDRFFAERPEGSVSTLKIQRTQQEDSAVYLCASSFLTSSEQYFGPGTRLTVT.

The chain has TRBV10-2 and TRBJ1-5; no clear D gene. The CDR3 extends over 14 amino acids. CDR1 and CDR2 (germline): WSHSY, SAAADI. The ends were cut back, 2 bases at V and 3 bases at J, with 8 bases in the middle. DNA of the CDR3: TGCGCCAGCAGTGAGGGTCAGTTCAATCAGCCCCAGCATTTT. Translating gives CASSEGQFNQPQHF.